This TCR beta chain emerged from a study of early T cells in non-severe SARS-CoV-2 infection. The CDR3 loop spans 15 amino acids. With 3 bases clipped from V and 2 bases from J, the junction kept 2 bases outside the gene matches. Looked up from germline, CDR1 is PRHDT and CDR2 is FYEKMQ (reference sequence). MiXCR, applied by TCRdb to the 5' RACE reads, yields one record per CDR3 protein. The data contain tens of thousands of distinct CDR3 sequences, around 9.7% of them singletons. The sample taken for sequencing was whole blood. This clonotype was obtained from an adult who was a healthcare worker with PCR-confirmed SARS-CoV-2 infection or an uninfected control (not recorded which). The rearrangement uses TRBV13 and TRBJ2-3, with 10 bases matching TRBD2. The CDR3 DNA reads TGTGCCAGCAGCTTTGGGACTAGCGACACAGATACGCAGTATTTT. Protein sequence: CASSFGTSDTDTQYF.